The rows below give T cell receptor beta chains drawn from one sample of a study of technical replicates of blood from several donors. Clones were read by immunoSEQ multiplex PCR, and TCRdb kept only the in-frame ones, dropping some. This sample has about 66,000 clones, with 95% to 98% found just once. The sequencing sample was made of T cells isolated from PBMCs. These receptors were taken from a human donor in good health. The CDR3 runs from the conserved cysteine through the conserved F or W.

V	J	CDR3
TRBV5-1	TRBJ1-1	CASSLSQGQRNTEAFF
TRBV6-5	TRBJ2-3	CASSGQGNTQYF
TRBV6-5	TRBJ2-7	CASSYSRGQVSYEQYF
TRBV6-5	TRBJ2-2	CASSRTGEAGELFF
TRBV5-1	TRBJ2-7	CASSLGGTGGQIQQYF
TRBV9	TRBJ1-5	CASSVEGVSNQPQHF
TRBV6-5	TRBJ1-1	CASFRGYMNTEAFF
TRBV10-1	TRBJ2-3	CASSEAGGLTDTQYF
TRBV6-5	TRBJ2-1	CASRTSGILDNEQFF
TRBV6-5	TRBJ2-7	CASSYGGTSGNEQYF
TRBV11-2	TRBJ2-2	CASSFPSAGDFTGELFF
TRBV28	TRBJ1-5	CASSLLRLGSNQPQHF
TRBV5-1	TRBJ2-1	CASSLDASGYNEQFF
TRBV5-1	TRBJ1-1	CASSFNMNTEAFF
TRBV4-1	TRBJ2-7	CASSQGGAYEQYF
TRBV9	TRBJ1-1	CASSVGHQNTEAFF
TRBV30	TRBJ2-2	CAWSVGSSGVTGELFF
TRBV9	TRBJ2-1	CASSVVGNSAGGQFF